The text below deals with one TCR beta chain. Its antigen is currently unknown. Using unique molecular identifiers, the investigators prepared the TCRbeta library. TCRdb fed the PCR reads into MiXCR, producing one record per CDR3 protein. The data show some 440,000 distinct CDR3 sequences, around 15% seen once. This record belongs to a study of T-cell reconstitution after alpha-beta-depleted transplantation in children. Whole-study results and caveats: After transplant, at about two months, alpha-beta T cells were reportedly derived from several hundred expanded graft clones. Elevated TCRbeta diversity at day 60 was traced, in some patients, to surviving recipient T cells and thymic progenitors. T-cell counts and diversity at one year post-transplant came mainly from newly produced T cells.

In germline, CDR1 is SGHRS, CDR2 YFSETQ. V was shortened by 0 bases and J by 0 bases, with 15 bases between the two germline ends. The CDR3 totals 17 residues. This TCR came from a boy in the first two years of life who had a stem cell transplant for Wiskott-Aldrich syndrome, so the T cells may come from the graft donor. The chain is built from TRBV5-1 and TRBJ2-5; tentative D call: TRBD1 (6 bases). The sequencing used PBMCs, mostly from graft donor cells, collected 360 days after TCRalphabeta/CD19-depleted stem cell transplant. CDR3 sequence (DNA): TGCGCCAGCAGCTTGGCCAGCAGGGGACCGTACCAAGAGACCCAGTACTTC. Translating gives CASSLASRGPYQETQYF.